The 22 T cell receptor beta chains reported below all come from one sample, sequenced in a study of regulatory T cells in long-lasting Graves disease. Both iRepertoire HTBI primers and Arm-PCR of CDR3 regions were used to build the TCR beta libraries. TCRdb re-called the multiplex PCR reads through MiXCR, storing one row per CDR3 protein. The sample lists 350,000 to 400,000 distinct CDR3 sequences, 15% to 20% occurring once. Time point of the sample: newly diagnosed GD, antithyroid drugs for less than 3 months. Scientists built the TCR library using RNA that was extracted from PBMCs. These same records also appear under a second study, on T cells in Graves' hyperthyroidism and ophthalmopathy.

Material: peripheral blood mononuclear cells (PBMCs), obtained at new diagnosis, from a patient treated with antithyroid drugs. The receptors here all came from a woman aged 18-29 years with Graves disease.

This clonotype came up many times. J is TRBJ2-1 and V is TRBV11-2; no reliable D call. This CDR3 is built from 13 residues. Trimming removed 1 base at V and 7 bases at J, with 8 bases between. The germline V gene encodes CDR1 SGHAT and CDR2 FQNNGV. Written as DNA, the CDR3 is TGTGCCAGCAGCTTAGGCTCCGGGAATGAGCAGTTCTTC. Residues: CASSLGSGNEQFF.

The table lists this clonotype with many counts. The V gene is TRBV6-1, the J gene TRBJ1-2, with 7 bases lining up with TRBD1. The length of the CDR3 is 14 residues. Germline V gene data show CDR1 as MNHNS and CDR2 as SASEGT. With 3 bases clipped from V and 8 bases from J, the junction kept 9 bases outside the gene matches. DNA for the CDR3: TGTGCCAGCAGTGATGGGAAGGGGGCCGGGGGCTACACCTTC. This gives the protein CASSDGKGAGGYTF.

In this sample, this clonotype turned up many times. The chain carries TRBV6-1 and TRBJ2-5; 10 nucleotides agree with TRBD2. The CDR3 runs to 15 residues. The trim removed 6 bases at V and 5 bases at J, leaving 9 bases unmatched. Germline V gives CDR1 MNHNS, CDR2 SASEGT. The CDR3 here is CASSRTSGHLETQYF. CDR3 sequence (DNA): TGTGCCAGCAGCCGGACTAGCGGCCATTTGGAGACCCAGTACTTC.

This clonotype came up many times. The chain links TRBV2 to TRBJ1-5; 8 bases agree with TRBD1. The CDR3 has 14 amino acids. CDR1 is SNHLY and CDR2 is FYNNEI in the germline V gene. J lost 7 bases, V lost 6 bases, and 8 bases had no gene match. This chain's CDR3 is CASRRDRGGQPQHF. The CDR3 nucleotides read TGTGCCAGCAGAAGAGACAGGGGAGGGCAGCCCCAGCATTTT.

This clonotype was seen ten or more times. The chain has TRBV5-6 and TRBJ2-7; 8 bases line up with TRBD1. This CDR3 region has 14 residues. The V gene's germline CDR1 is SGHDT and CDR2 YYEEEE. V lost 4 bases to trimming and J lost 6 bases; unmatched junction nucleotides: 9. DNA of the CDR3: TGTGCCAGCAGCGCCCACAGGGGGTTCATCGAGCAGTACTTC. It codes for CASSAHRGFIEQYF. Full variable domain (outside the CDR3, taken from reference TRBV5-6 and TRBJ2-7): DAGVTQSPTHLIKTRGQQVTLRCSPKSGHDTVSWYQQALGQGPQFIFQYYEEEERQRGNFPDRFSGHQFPNYSSELNVNALLLGDSALYLCASSAHRGFIEQYFGPGTRLTVT.

The sample holds many counts of this clonotype. The chain is built from TRBV5-1 and TRBJ2-7; the D gene is possibly TRBD2 (5 bases). Germline loops: CDR1 SGHRS, CDR2 YFSETQ. The CDR3 extends over 15 amino acids. V gave up 4 bases and J gave up 1 base, with 15 bases separating them. Written as DNA, the CDR3 is TGCGCCAGCAGCCCGGAGATGGGCGGGTCCTACGAGCAGTACTTC. As protein: CASSPEMGGSYEQYF. Together with reference TRBV5-1 and TRBJ2-7, the CDR3 gives the full variable domain: KAGVTQTPRYLIKTRGQQVTLSCSPISGHRSVSWYQQTPGQGLQFLFEYFSETQRNKGNFPGRFSGRQFSNSRSEMNVSTLELGDSALYLCASSPEMGGSYEQYFGPGTRLTVT.

This clonotype showed up many times. The chain employs TRBV9 and TRBJ2-7, with 7 positions matching TRBD1. Germline lookup yields CDR1 SGDLS and CDR2 YYNGEE. Trimming cost V 0 bases and J 2 bases; bases outside gene matches: 2. The CDR3 is made up of 14 amino acids. This CDR3 reads CASSVGQGTYEQYF. CDR3 DNA sequence: TGTGCCAGCAGCGTAGGACAGGGAACCTACGAGCAGTACTTC.

This clonotype was picked up one time. The junction does not match germline at one end; this may be a read error. The chain couples TRBV5-1 to TRBJ1-4, with TRBD1 as a possible D gene (6 bases). The CDR3 is 15 amino acids. Germline CDR1 reads SGHRS; CDR2 reads YFSETQ. CDR3 protein: CASSLAGAANDKLFF. The CDR3, as DNA: TGCGCCAGCAGCTTGGCGGGGGCGGCTAATGATAAACTGTTTTTT.

The sample holds many counts of this clonotype. V gene TRBV28 combines with J gene TRBJ2-1; D remains ambiguous. V gave up 3 bases and J gave up 1 base, with 7 bases separating them. Germline V CDR1 and CDR2: MDHEN, SYDVKM. CDR3 length: 14 residues. The CDR3, as DNA: TGTGCCAGCAGTTTCTCCACTTCCTACAATGAGCAGTTCTTC. It translates to CASSFSTSYNEQFF. Full variable domain (remainder filled in from reference TRBV28 and TRBJ2-1): DVKVTQSSRYLVKRTGEKVFLECVQDMDHENMFWYRQDPGLGLRLIYFSYDVKMKEKGDIPEGYSVSREKKERFSLILESASTNQTSMYLCASSFSTSYNEQFFGPGTRLTVL.

This clonotype has a handful of counts. The chain joins TRBV19 to TRBJ1-3, with D unresolved. Per the germline V gene, CDR1 is LNHDA and CDR2 is SQIVND (reference sequence). CDR3 length equals 15 residues. Trimming removed 2 bases from V and 1 base from J, with 9 bases in between. The CDR3 loop reads CASSILSGSGNTIYF. The CDR3 nucleotides are TGTGCCAGTAGTATACTATCGGGATCTGGAAACACCATATATTTT.

This clonotype was counted ten times or more. The chain is built from TRBV2 and TRBJ1-2; a possible D gene is TRBD1 (5 bases). The CDR3 covers 15 residues. The V end lost 6 bases, the J end lost 4 bases, and 18 bases lay between the germline ends. CDR1 SNHLY and CDR2 FYNNEI come from the germline V gene. CDR3 coding DNA: TGTGCCAGCAGAGAGGGACGGGGGGGGAGCTATGGCTACACCTTC. It is translated as CASREGRGGSYGYTF.

V is TRBV6-1 and J is TRBJ1-2, with D uncertain. The CDR3 totals 14 residues. Germline values: CDR1 MNHNS, CDR2 SASEGT. The V and J ends lost 7 bases and 2 bases respectively, with 14 bases between them. CDR3 DNA: TGTGCCAGCACCCCAAAACTTGCAAACTATGGCTACACCTTC. Its translation: CASTPKLANYGYTF.

This clonotype was detected many times. J is TRBJ1-1 and V is TRBV2, with D perhaps TRBD1 (5 bases). Germline V gene sequence: CDR1 SNHLY, CDR2 FYNNEI. V lost 8 bases and J 5 bases, leaving 21 bases between the germline ends. CDR3 length: 15 residues. CDR3 in DNA: TGTGCCAGCGACCAAATCGGGGCAGTTGGGACTGAAGCTTTCTTT. It translates to CASDQIGAVGTEAFF.

This clonotype has ten or more counts. The genes are TRBV20-1 and TRBJ1-5; 7 bases align to TRBD1. The CDR3 spans 12 residues. Germline CDR1 is DFQATT and CDR2 is SNEGSKA (reference sequence). V lost 6 bases, J lost 6 bases, and 5 bases stayed unmatched. The CDR3 sequence: CSADRTSQPQHF. The CDR3 nucleotides read TGCAGTGCGGACAGGACAAGTCAGCCCCAGCATTTT.

This clonotype was detected a few times. V usage is TRBV6-4 and J usage is TRBJ2-2; maybe TRBD1 (6 bases). CDR1 and CDR2 from the germline V gene are MRHNA and SNTAGT. CDR3 size: 14 residues. V dropped 5 bases and J dropped 2 bases, with 9 bases sitting between them. CDR3 protein: CASSQQGNTGELFF. The CDR3 DNA reads as TGTGCCAGCAGTCAACAGGGCAACACCGGGGAGCTGTTTTTT.

The chain is built from TRBV27 and TRBJ1-5; 9 bases are shared with TRBD1. With 3 bases clipped from V and 2 bases from J, the junction kept 11 bases outside the gene matches. The CDR3 has 18 residues. Germline V gives CDR1 MNHEY, CDR2 SMNVEV (reference sequence). CDR3 sequence reads: CASSLSGTGRKRNQPQHF. The CDR3 DNA is TGTGCCAGCAGTTTGTCCGGGACAGGGCGTAAGCGCAATCAGCCCCAGCATTTT.

There are many counts of this clonotype. The chain couples TRBV5-1 to TRBJ1-1; the match to TRBD1 covers 7 bases. Germline V gene lookup returns CDR1 SGHRS and CDR2 YFSETQ. The J segment lost 7 bases and the V segment lost 0 bases, leaving 3 bases of the junction unmatched. The CDR3 contains 13 residues. In DNA form, the CDR3 reads TGCGCCAGCAGCTTGGGGGACAGCGGTGAAGCTTTCTTT. It specifies CASSLGDSGEAFF.

The genes are TRBV5-5 and TRBJ2-1, with 9 nucleotides matching TRBD1. The CDR3 covers 14 residues. The V gene end was trimmed by 4 bases and the J gene end by 2 bases; junction bases not matched to a gene: 1. CDR1 SGHKS and CDR2 YYEKEE come from the germline V gene (reference sequence). CDR3 sequence reads: CASSGTGPYNEQFF. CDR3 coding DNA: TGTGCCAGCAGCGGGACAGGGCCCTACAATGAGCAGTTCTTC.

This clonotype was picked up many times. The chain's CDR3 is CASSWMTSGTMMDYEQYF. The CDR3 DNA sequence: TGTGCCAGCAGCTGGATGACTAGCGGGACGATGATGGATTACGAGCAGTACTTC. This chain joins TRBV5-5 and TRBJ2-7, with 11 bases matching TRBD2. The germline gives CDR1 SGHKS, CDR2 YYEKEE (reference sequence). The CDR3 runs 18 residues. V was clipped by 3 bases and J by 4 bases; unmatched bases: 15.

This clonotype has ten or more counts. In DNA form, the CDR3 reads TGCGCCAGCAGCTTGAGACTAGCGGGAGGAAGCATCTACAATGAGCAGTTCTTC. Encoded protein: CASSLRLAGGSIYNEQFF. V usage is TRBV5-1 and J usage is TRBJ2-1, with TRBD2 matching 13 bases. After removal of 1 base from V and 3 bases from J, the junction contained 7 bases not matched to a gene. The CDR3 covers 18 residues. The germline gives CDR1 SGHRS, CDR2 YFSETQ.

This clonotype was detected once. One junction end disagrees with the germline gene, perhaps due to a read error. This chain links TRBV7-8 with TRBJ2-5; the D gene could be TRBD1 or TRBD2 (5 bases each). Germline CDR1 is SGHVS and CDR2 is FQNEAQ. This CDR3 has 14 residues. DNA for the CDR3: TGCGCCAGCAGCCAAAACCGGGGCCCGGAGACCCAGTACTTC. Protein sequence: CASSQNRGPETQYF.

This clonotype turned up a few times. The rearrangement joins TRBV12-5 to TRBJ2-1; D gene unclear. V lost 1 base to trimming and J lost 5 bases, with 3 bases between them. The length of the CDR3 is 12 residues. From germline, CDR1 is LGHNT and CDR2 FRNRAP. The CDR3 reads CASGLADNEQFF. CDR3 DNA: TGTGCTAGTGGTTTGGCCGACAATGAGCAGTTCTTC.